Each of the 10 T cell receptor beta chains below was sequenced from the same sample in a study of OX40 agonist ivuxolimab in advanced cancers. The protocol was immunoSEQ multiplex PCR, while the TCRdb copy is restricted to in-frame clones and leaves out a portion. The data show about 65,000 clones, with around 90% seen just once and approximately 0.37% held by the top ten. Specimen: CD4+ or CD8+ T cells sorted from blood, collected in a trial of the OX40 agonist ivuxolimab. Source of these receptors: an adult with an advanced solid tumor such as melanoma, head and neck, liver or kidney cancer.

This chain joins TRBV5-6 and TRBJ1-5; TRBD1 agrees at 9 bases. The CDR3 is 16 amino acids. V dropped 4 bases and J dropped 2; count of bases not matched to a gene: 7. Germline assignment: CDR1 SGHDT and CDR2 YYEEEE. DNA of the CDR3: TGTGCCAGCAGCCCGGACAGGGGCAGCCGCAATCAGCCCCAGCATTTT. Its translation is CASSPDRGSRNQPQHF.

CDR3 residues: CASSPHQGTQETQYF. Here the CDR3 DNA reads TGTGCCAGCAGCCCACACCAGGGAACCCAAGAGACCCAGTACTTC. The chain recombines TRBV7-7 with TRBJ2-5; a possible D gene is TRBD1 (5 bases). Germline V gene lookup returns CDR1 SSHAT and CDR2 FNYEAQ (reference sequence). The CDR3 is 15 residues long. V lost 5 bases, J lost 1 base, and 14 bases lay in between.

The chain has TRBV5-4 and TRBJ2-5, with D maybe TRBD2 (5 bases). Germline V gene sequence: CDR1 SGHNT, CDR2 YYREEE (reference sequence). The CDR3 length is 13 residues. Trimming took 4 bases from V and 6 from J, leaving 13 bases between them. The CDR3 region is CASSPPEGKTQYF. CDR3 DNA: TGTGCCAGCAGCCCCCCTGAGGGCAAGACCCAGTACTTC.

The rearrangement links TRBV7-2 to TRBJ2-2; D possibly corresponds to TRBD1 (6 bases). CDR1 SGHTA and CDR2 FQGNSA come from the germline V gene. Trimming pared 6 bases from V and 6 bases from J, leaving 14 bases between. The length of the CDR3 is 14 residues. DNA of the CDR3: TGTGCCAGCAGACAGGGTGGTGTTCCCGGGGAGCTGTTTTTT. It codes for CASRQGGVPGELFF.

This chain links TRBV7-2 with TRBJ1-3, with D perhaps matching TRBD1 (6 bases). The CDR3 contains 14 residues. Germline-derived CDR1 and CDR2 are SGHTA and FQGNSA. V was trimmed by 4 bases and J by 0 bases, leaving 7 bases between them. This CDR3 reads CASSSGHSGNTIYF. Written as DNA, the CDR3 is TGTGCCAGCAGCTCGGGACACTCTGGAAACACCATATATTTT.

The chain carries TRBV12-5 and TRBJ2-2; weak D call: TRBD2 (6 bases). Trimming pared 6 bases from V and 1 base from J, leaving 21 bases between. Germline CDR1 and CDR2: LGHNT and FRNRAP. The CDR3 runs 18 residues. The CDR3 protein is CASGPPEAGGRNTGELFF. CDR3 bases: TGTGCTAGTGGCCCCCCAGAGGCCGGAGGGCGGAACACCGGGGAGCTGTTTTTT. Based on the CDR3 plus reference TRBV12-5 and TRBJ2-2, the full variable domain is DARVTQTPRHKVTEMGQEVTMRCQPILGHNTVFWYRQTMMQGLELLAYFRNRAPLDDSGMPKDRFSAEMPDATLATLKIQPSEPRDSAVYFCASGPPEAGGRNTGELFFGEGSRLTVL.

The rearrangement uses TRBV18 and TRBJ1-2; D might be TRBD1 (5 bases). The germline V and J ends were trimmed by 3 bases and 1 base, with 9 bases remaining between them. Germline V gene sequence: CDR1 KGHSH, CDR2 LQKENI. This CDR3 spans 14 amino acids. The CDR3 sequence: CASSPGPLNYGYTF. CDR3 DNA sequence: TGTGCCAGCTCACCGGGACCGCTTAACTATGGCTACACCTTC.

The CDR3 DNA reads TGTGCCAGCAGTTACTCGGCGGGGGTGTCGGAGACCCAGTACTTC. Translated, it gives CASSYSAGVSETQYF. The chain uses TRBV6-5 and TRBJ2-5; TRBD2 matches at 7 bases. V was pared by 0 bases and J by 5 bases, with 6 bases of the junction left unmatched. CDR3 length: 15 amino acids. CDR1 is MNHEY, CDR2 SVGAGI, per germline.

The rearrangement uses TRBV28 and TRBJ1-4, with a weak D call TRBD1 (5 bases). This CDR3 spans 15 amino acids. Germline V gives CDR1 MDHEN, CDR2 SYDVKM. V shed 9 bases and J shed 8 bases, with 22 bases lying between them. CDR3 residues: CASSLTGTSGEKLFF. DNA of the CDR3: TGTGCCAGTTCCCTCACCGGGACCTCAGGGGAAAAACTGTTTTTT.

This chain joins TRBV5-4 and TRBJ1-1; D gene unclear. Germline V gene data show CDR1 as SGHNT and CDR2 as YYREEE (reference sequence). The V end was cut by 4 bases, the J end by 0 bases, with 10 bases between. The CDR3 length is 14 residues. In DNA form, the CDR3 reads TGTGCCAGCAGCCAACCGATAATGAACACTGAAGCTTTCTTT. It is translated as CASSQPIMNTEAFF.